The clone carrying this TCR beta chain was seen a single time. Its target is not known. This CDR3 has 13 residues. V lost 7 bases to trimming and J lost 12 bases, with 19 bases between them. Germline CDR1 reads SNHLY; CDR2 reads FYNNEI. The data were obtained in a study of cytomegalovirus exposure and HLA in healthy donors. Study-wide results and limits: TCR beta V- and J-gene trimming was later associated with a missense DCLRE1C variant. Other equally common chains were less clonally expanded than HLA-associated TCR beta chains, a later analysis showed. In an earlier analysis, productive rearrangement rates for most beta V segments clustered near 87% or 30%.

PCR involved 60 Vbeta and 13 Jbeta primers. Data came from immunoSEQ multiplex PCR; TCRdb stores just in-frame clones and leaves some out. The sample lists 100,000 to 150,000 clones, over 70% occurring once. This sequence joins TRBV2 and TRBJ2-1; tentative D call: TRBD2 (5 bases). Sequenced material: PBMCs. The clonotype was recovered from a female donor in good health and CMV-seronegative. The CDR3 spells CASTPNVAPGQFF. The CDR3 nucleotides read TGTGCCAGCACCCCTAACGTAGCGCCGGGGCAGTTCTTC.